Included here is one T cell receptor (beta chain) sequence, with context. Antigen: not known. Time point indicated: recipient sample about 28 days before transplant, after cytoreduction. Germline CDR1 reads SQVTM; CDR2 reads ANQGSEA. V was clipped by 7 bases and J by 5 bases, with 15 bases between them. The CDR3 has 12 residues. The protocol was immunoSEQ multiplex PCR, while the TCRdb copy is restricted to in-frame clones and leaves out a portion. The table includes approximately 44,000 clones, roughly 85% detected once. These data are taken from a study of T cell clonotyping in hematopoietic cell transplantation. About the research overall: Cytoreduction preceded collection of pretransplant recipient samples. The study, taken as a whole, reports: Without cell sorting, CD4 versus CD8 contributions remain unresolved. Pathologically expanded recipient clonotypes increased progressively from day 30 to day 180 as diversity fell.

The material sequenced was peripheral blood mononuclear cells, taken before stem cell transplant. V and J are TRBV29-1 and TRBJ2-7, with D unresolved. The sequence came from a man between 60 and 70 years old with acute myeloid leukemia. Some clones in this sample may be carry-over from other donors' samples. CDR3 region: CSALGEFHEQYF. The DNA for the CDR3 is TGCAGCGCCCTTGGAGAATTCCACGAGCAGTACTTC.